A selection of T cell receptor beta chains follows, all from one sample in a study of response to subunit inactivated influenza vaccine. TCRdb called the RT-PCR reads again in MiXCR, with one record for every CDR3 protein. The data hold about 570,000 distinct CDR3 sequences, with about 12% observed a single time. Sequencing used PBMCs from blood, obtained on the day of vaccination. The receptors stem from a man aged 45-65 years who received an inactivated influenza vaccine. The CDR3 runs from the conserved cysteine through the conserved F or W. Fields, in order: J gene, D gene, clone size, V gene, CDR3 DNA, CDR3 protein. A D gene is named only where the DNA matches it firmly. Rows may omit the clone size; those that give it use once, few, many or a size class.

J: TRBJ2-6; D: TRBD2; size: few; V: TRBV12-3/TRBV12-4; DNA: TGTGCCAGCATCGGGGGGATCGGGGCCAACGTCCTGACTTTC; CDR3: CASIGGIGANVLTF
J: TRBJ1-2; D: NA; size: few; V: TRBV12-3/TRBV12-4; DNA: TGTGCCAGCAGCTCCGGGACCAACTATGGCTACACCTTC; CDR3: CASSSGTNYGYTF
J: TRBJ2-2; D: NA; size: many; V: TRBV12-3/TRBV12-4; DNA: TGTGCCAGCAGTCTGCAATCCTACACCGGGGAGCTGTTTTTT; CDR3: CASSLQSYTGELFF
J: TRBJ2-7; D: NA; size: NA; V: TRBV11-2; DNA: TGTGCCAGCAGCTTAGAAGGTGTCGAGCAGTACTTC; CDR3: CASSLEGVEQYF
J: TRBJ1-2; D: NA; size: NA; V: TRBV10-3; DNA: TGTGCCATCAGTGAGTCTGGACAAAGCTATGGCTACACCTTC; CDR3: CAISESGQSYGYTF
J: TRBJ2-7; D: NA; size: few; V: TRBV5-6; DNA: TGTGCCAGCAGCCCCACGACAGGGACTGGGGAGCAGTACTTC; CDR3: CASSPTTGTGEQYF
J: TRBJ1-5; D: NA; size: NA; V: TRBV12-3/TRBV12-4; DNA: TGTGCCAGCAGTCCCGGGGCCGACCGGCCCCAGCATTTT; CDR3: CASSPGADRPQHF
J: TRBJ2-1; D: NA; size: few; V: TRBV20-1; DNA: TGCAGTGCTAGAGATTGGGGATACAATGAGCAGTTCTTC; CDR3: CSARDWGYNEQFF
J: TRBJ2-1; D: NA; size: few; V: TRBV15; DNA: TGTGCCACCAGCAGAGATCACTGGGACAATGAGCAGTTCTTC; CDR3: CATSRDHWDNEQFF
J: TRBJ2-1; D: TRBD2; size: once; V: TRBV20-1; DNA: TGCAGTGCGGCGGGGGAGAGCTCCTACAATGAGCAGTTCTTC; CDR3: CSAAGESSYNEQFF
J: TRBJ2-7; D: TRBD1; size: many; V: TRBV28; DNA: TGTGCCATCCTACCCGGGACAGGGAACTCTCCCTACGAGCAGTACTTC; CDR3: CAILPGTGNSPYEQYF
J: TRBJ2-7; D: NA; size: many; V: TRBV30; DNA: TGTGCCTGGAGTGTAGGCCTGTACTCCTACGAGCAGTACTTC; CDR3: CAWSVGLYSYEQYF
J: TRBJ1-1; D: NA; size: few; V: TRBV19; DNA: TGTGCCAGTAGCTTCGGCCGGGCCACTGAAGCTTTCTTT; CDR3: CASSFGRATEAFF
J: TRBJ1-4; D: TRBD1; size: NA; V: TRBV30; DNA: TGTGCCTGGAATTTCGGACAGGGAAACGAAAAACTGTTTTTT; CDR3: CAWNFGQGNEKLFF
J: TRBJ1-2; D: NA; size: NA; V: TRBV20-1; DNA: TGCAGTGCTAGTCGCAGTCGCTATGGCTACACCTTC; CDR3: CSASRSRYGYTF
J: TRBJ1-4; D: TRBD1; size: NA; V: TRBV12-3/TRBV12-4; DNA: TGTGCCAGCAGTTTACGACAGGGGGACGAAAAACTGTTTTTT; CDR3: CASSLRQGDEKLFF
J: TRBJ2-1; D: NA; size: NA; V: TRBV7-3; DNA: TGTGCCAGCAGCTTATCCCGGGGACCCGAGGGACAGTTCTTC; CDR3: CASSLSRGPEGQFF
J: TRBJ2-7; D: TRBD2; size: few; V: TRBV20-1; DNA: TGCAGTGCTGGAGGGACTAGCGACGTCTACGAGCAGTACTTC; CDR3: CSAGGTSDVYEQYF
J: TRBJ2-3; D: TRBD1; size: few; V: TRBV10-3; DNA: TGTGCCATCAGTTTGAGCGCCCCCGGGACAGGGGCAGATACGCAGTATTTT; CDR3: CAISLSAPGTGADTQYF
J: TRBJ2-3; D: TRBD1; size: NA; V: TRBV20-1; DNA: TGCTGTGCTAGAAGGACAGGGGGCGGACCAGATACGCAGTATTTT; CDR3: CCARRTGGGPDTQYF
J: TRBJ2-1; D: NA; size: few; V: TRBV7-9; DNA: TGTGCCAGCAGTAACCTTGAAACGGGTTACAATGAGCAGTTCTTC; CDR3: CASSNLETGYNEQFF
J: TRBJ2-5; D: NA; size: NA; V: TRBV4-3; DNA: TGCGCCAGCAGCCAAGATCCCCCAGGGTGGTCGGAGACCCAGTACTTC; CDR3: CASSQDPPGWSETQYF
J: TRBJ2-2; D: TRBD1; size: many; V: TRBV5-1; DNA: TGCGCCAGCAGCGAACCGGGACAGGTGGTCACCGGGGAGCTGTTTTTT; CDR3: CASSEPGQVVTGELFF
J: TRBJ2-1; D: TRBD2; size: NA; V: TRBV6-1; DNA: TGTGCCAGCAGAGAAACTAGCGGAGGGAATGAGCAGTTCTTC; CDR3: CASRETSGGNEQFF
J: TRBJ2-7; D: NA; size: NA; V: TRBV12-3/TRBV12-4; DNA: TGTGCCAGCGCCATTCAAAAAGGTCAGGCAGGGAGGTACGAGCAGTACTTC; CDR3: CASAIQKGQAGRYEQYF
J: TRBJ2-7; D: TRBD1; size: few; V: TRBV3-1; DNA: TGTGCCAGCAGCCAAGAATTGAGTGACAGGGGTTACGAGCAGTACTTC; CDR3: CASSQELSDRGYEQYF
J: TRBJ1-1; D: NA; size: NA; V: TRBV28; DNA: TGTGCCAGCAGACCAGGGGACGAGAACACTGAAGCTTTCTTT; CDR3: CASRPGDENTEAFF
J: TRBJ1-1; D: TRBD1; size: NA; V: TRBV27; DNA: TGTGCCAGCAGTTTCCAGGGGGCAGGGACTGAAGCTCTCTTT; CDR3: CASSFQGAGTEALF
J: TRBJ2-7; D: TRBD1; size: few; V: TRBV20-1; DNA: TGCAGTGCTAGACGGGACAGATACTCCTACGAGCAGTACTTC; CDR3: CSARRDRYSYEQYF
J: TRBJ2-3; D: NA; size: few; V: TRBV7-9; DNA: TGTGCCAGCAGCTTAGCCCCACGGGGGCACACAGATACGCAGTATTTT; CDR3: CASSLAPRGHTDTQYF
J: TRBJ2-1; D: TRBD2; size: NA; V: TRBV10-3; DNA: TGTGCCATCAGTGAGTCGCGACTAGCGGGAGGGTCCTCTACTCTGTACAATGAGCAGTTCTTC; CDR3: CAISESRLAGGSSTLYNEQFF
J: TRBJ2-5; D: NA; size: few; V: TRBV5-5; DNA: TGTGCCAGCAGCTTCCCAGGGGAAAAAGAGACCCAGTACTTC; CDR3: CASSFPGEKETQYF
J: TRBJ2-1; D: NA; size: many; V: TRBV29-1; DNA: TGCAGCGTTCAAGACAGACTCTACAATGAGCAGTTCTTC; CDR3: CSVQDRLYNEQFF
J: TRBJ2-2; D: NA; size: NA; V: TRBV3-1; DNA: TGTGCCAGCAGCCAAGGATTGTCAATTTCCGGGATCGGGGCCGGGGAGCTGTTTTTT; CDR3: CASSQGLSISGIGAGELFF
J: TRBJ2-7; D: NA; size: few; V: TRBV12-3/TRBV12-4; DNA: TGTGCCAGCAGCCGACTCGGTGGGCAGTACTTC; CDR3: CASSRLGGQYF
J: TRBJ1-4; D: TRBD1; size: many; V: TRBV12-3/TRBV12-4; DNA: TGTGCCAGCAGTCTGACAGGGGGCGGTGAAAAACTGTTTTTT; CDR3: CASSLTGGGEKLFF
J: TRBJ2-1; D: NA; size: many; V: TRBV19; DNA: TGTGCCAGTAGCACCGGGACAAGTACCTACAATGAGCAGTTCTTC; CDR3: CASSTGTSTYNEQFF
J: TRBJ1-4; D: TRBD1; size: NA; V: TRBV3-1; DNA: TGTGCCAGCAGCCAGATGACAGGGTTAAATGAAAAACTGTTTTTT; CDR3: CASSQMTGLNEKLFF
J: TRBJ2-2; D: TRBD1; size: few; V: TRBV9; DNA: TGTGCCAGCAGCTTACAGGGGATTGGTACCGGGGAGCTGTTTTTT; CDR3: CASSLQGIGTGELFF
J: TRBJ1-3; D: NA; size: few; V: TRBV10-3; DNA: TGTGCCATCAGTGAGTCTGGCTTCTCTGGAAACACCATATATTTT; CDR3: CAISESGFSGNTIYF
J: TRBJ2-5; D: NA; size: few; V: TRBV15; DNA: TGTGCCACCAGCAGAGATCGGCCCACTAGGGGAGAGACCCAGTACTTC; CDR3: CATSRDRPTRGETQYF
J: TRBJ1-4; D: NA; size: few; V: TRBV2; DNA: TGTGCCAGCAGCGAGGGGGGGTACCGGAATGAAAAACTGTTTTTT; CDR3: CASSEGGYRNEKLFF
J: TRBJ2-5; D: NA; size: NA; V: TRBV29-1; DNA: TGCAGCGTTGAACTGGCGGGGAGAGAGACCCAGTACTTC; CDR3: CSVELAGRETQYF
J: TRBJ2-7; D: TRBD2; size: NA; V: TRBV2; DNA: TGTGCCAGCAGTGGGACTAGCGGGAGCTCCTACGAGCAGTACTTC; CDR3: CASSGTSGSSYEQYF
J: TRBJ2-7; D: TRBD1; size: few; V: TRBV20-1; DNA: TGCAGTGCTAGAGATCGGGACAGGTTAATTTACGAGCAGTACTTC; CDR3: CSARDRDRLIYEQYF